The 14 T cell receptor beta chains presented below share a single source sample, sequenced in a study of cytomegalovirus exposure and HLA in healthy donors. The PCR made use of 60 Vbeta and 13 Jbeta primers. Libraries were prepared by immunoSEQ multiplex PCR; TCRdb keeps only in-frame clonotypes and omits some of them. Seen here are about 33,000 clones, 53% observed once, and the top ten hold less than 7%. Sequencing used PBMCs. The receptors come from a woman between 40 and 50 years old in good health and CMV-seropositive.

DNA of the CDR3: TGCGCCAGCAGCTTGGGACAGGGCTCCACAGATACGCAGTATTTT. Translated, it gives CASSLGQGSTDTQYF. The V call is TRBV5-1, the J call TRBJ2-3; 7 bases agree with TRBD1. CDR1 and CDR2 from the germline V gene are SGHRS and YFSETQ. J lost 2 bases, V lost 0 bases, and 3 bases had no gene match. The CDR3 consists of 15 residues.

This clone was observed once. The chain combines TRBV19 with TRBJ1-5; D gene ambiguous. CDR1 LNHDA and CDR2 SQIVND come from the germline V gene (reference sequence). Trimming pared 3 bases from V and 5 bases from J, leaving 11 bases between. CDR3 length: 14 residues. CDR3 in DNA: TGTGCCAGTAGTATGGGGAGGAGGGATCAGCCCCAGCATTTT. Protein product: CASSMGRRDQPQHF. The full variable domain, with the rest looked up from reference TRBV19 and TRBJ1-5, is DGGITQSPKYLFRKEGQNVTLSCEQNLNHDAMYWYRQDPGQGLRLIYYSQIVNDFQKGDIAEGYSVSREKKESFPLTVTSAQKNPTAFYLCASSMGRRDQPQHFGDGTRLSIL.

The chain has TRBV6-1 and TRBJ1-2; D gene uncertain. The CDR3 totals 11 residues. Trimming took 5 bases from V and 7 from J, leaving 8 bases between them. Germline assignment: CDR1 MNHNS and CDR2 SASEGT. The CDR3 coding sequence is TGTGCCAGCAGTCAGACTAGTGGCTACACCTTC. Translation: CASSQTSGYTF.

This sequence joins TRBV5-4 and TRBJ2-7; 10 bases line up with TRBD2. Germline CDR1 reads SGHNT; CDR2 reads YYREEE (reference sequence). Unmatched junction bases numbered 3, after V lost 0 bases and J lost 0 bases. The length of the CDR3 is 16 residues. This chain's CDR3 is CASSLDVAGGSYEQYF. In nucleotides, the CDR3 is TGTGCCAGCAGCTTGGACGTAGCGGGGGGCTCCTACGAGCAGTACTTC.

Only a few counts were recorded for this clone. V gene TRBV4-2 combines with J gene TRBJ2-1; 8 bases agree with TRBD2. Germline V lookup: CDR1 LGHNA, CDR2 YNFKEQ. The CDR3 length is 15 residues. V lost 4 bases, J lost 5 bases, and 7 bases stayed unmatched. The CDR3 reads CASSPLAGGNNEQFF. CDR3 DNA: TGTGCCAGCAGCCCCCTCGCGGGGGGAAACAATGAGCAGTTCTTC.

The chain has TRBV2 and TRBJ2-3; D is uncertain. CDR3 length equals 15 residues. The V gene's germline CDR1 is SNHLY and CDR2 FYNNEI. Trimming removed 4 bases at V and 2 bases at J, with 13 bases between. Here the CDR3 reads CASSAPVVVTDTQYF. CDR3 coding DNA: TGTGCCAGCAGTGCCCCCGTTGTCGTCACAGATACGCAGTATTTT.

This chain joins TRBV5-4 and TRBJ2-7; tentative D call: TRBD2 (6 bases). The CDR3 is 15 amino acids. The germline V gene encodes CDR1 SGHNT and CDR2 YYREEE (reference sequence). The ends were cut back, 4 bases at V and 0 bases at J, with 14 bases in the middle. CDR3 in amino acids: CASSQTGLDSYEQYF. In DNA form, the CDR3 reads TGTGCCAGCAGCCAGACGGGACTCGACTCCTACGAGCAGTACTTC.

This clone was counted a few times. As DNA, the CDR3 is TGCGCCAGCAGCCGGGACAGGGCAGGGGAAAAACTGTTTTTT. It encodes CASSRDRAGEKLFF. This rearrangement joins TRBV10-2 to TRBJ1-4, with 9 bases that match TRBD1. V shed 6 bases and J 8 bases; nucleotides not matched to a gene: 7. Germline assignment: CDR1 WSHSY and CDR2 SAAADI. This CDR3 spans 14 amino acids.

The chain combines TRBV29-1 with TRBJ2-2; D gene unclear. Trimming took off 2 bases at V and 5 bases at J, with 15 bases between the two ends. Germline V gene data show CDR1 as SQVTM and CDR2 as ANQGSEA. The CDR3 loop spans 15 amino acids. The DNA for the CDR3 is TGCAGCGTTGAATTGGCTAGGCAGAGGACCGGGGAGCTGTTTTTT. This encodes CSVELARQRTGELFF.

The chain recombines TRBV2 with TRBJ1-1, with D possibly matching TRBD1 (6 bases). V was cut by 3 bases and J by 7 bases, with 15 bases left in between. The CDR3 length is 14 residues. CDR1 and CDR2 from the germline V gene are SNHLY and FYNNEI. The CDR3 region has the DNA TGTGCCAGCAGTGACTGGACAGCGGAGAGTGAAGCTTTCTTT. It is translated as CASSDWTAESEAFF.

V gene TRBV2 combines with J gene TRBJ2-5; 10 bases fit TRBD1. V lost 6 bases and J lost 5; bases outside the gene matches: 6. Germline V CDR1 and CDR2: SNHLY, FYNNEI. The CDR3 has 14 residues. Here the CDR3 DNA reads TGTGCCAGCAGGTCGACAGGGGGCGAGGAGACCCAGTACTTC. It codes for CASRSTGGEETQYF.

This clone has a handful of counts. The rearrangement joins TRBV6-6 to TRBJ1-2, with TRBD1 identical over 8 bases. V shed 6 bases and J 3 bases; nucleotides not matched to a gene: 3. Germline loops: CDR1 MNHNY, CDR2 SVGAGI (reference sequence). The CDR3 runs 13 residues. CDR3 sequence (DNA): TGTGCCAGCAGCCAGGGGGCAGACTATGGCTACACCTTC. Protein: CASSQGADYGYTF.

The table lists this clone with a few counts. This rearrangement joins TRBV6-5 to TRBJ1-2, with D tentatively TRBD1 (6 bases). CDR1 and CDR2 from the germline V gene are MNHEY and SVGAGI. This CDR3 is built from 14 residues. Trimming left V 7 bases short and J 7 bases short, with 19 bases between. The CDR3 coding sequence is TGTGCCAGCACCCTACAGGTGGGGGCAGGTGGCTACACCTTC. Its protein is CASTLQVGAGGYTF.

This clone appeared a few times. The V call is TRBV5-5, the J call TRBJ1-5, with 9 bases lining up with TRBD1. Germline-derived CDR1 and CDR2 are SGHKS and YYEKEE (reference sequence). V lost 4 bases, J lost 0 bases, and 17 bases stayed unmatched. This CDR3 contains 20 residues. As DNA, the CDR3 is TGTGCCAGCAGCCCCTCCAGGGGGACAGGGAGGGCCTATAGCAATCAGCCCCAGCATTTT. As protein: CASSPSRGTGRAYSNQPQHF.